Following are 27 T cell receptor beta chains from one sample sequenced in a study of T cell repertoires in cytomegalovirus infection. TCRdb used MiXCR to reprocess the reads, holding one entry per CDR3 protein. The table has some 390,000 distinct CDR3 sequences, over 15% seen once. The sequencing sample was made of PBMCs. Receptor source: a human donor in good health (CMV status not recorded). Some clones in this sample may be carry-over from other donors' samples.

The V gene is TRBV20-1, the J gene TRBJ1-5; D is ambiguous. The germline V gene has CDR1 DFQATT and CDR2 SNEGSKA (reference sequence). The CDR3 has 12 residues. V was clipped by 6 bases and J by 5 bases, with 11 bases between them. The DNA for the CDR3 is TGCAGTGCCCTCGGTGAGGATCAGCCCCAGCATTTT. This encodes CSALGEDQPQHF.

This clonotype was observed a handful of times. V and J are TRBV4-2 and TRBJ2-3; D is undetermined. Germline CDR1 is LGHNA and CDR2 is YNFKEQ. V lost 0 bases and J 3 bases, leaving 10 bases between the germline ends. The CDR3 sequence is 15 residues long. The CDR3 region is CASSQETLLTDTQYF. The DNA for the CDR3 is TGTGCCAGCAGCCAAGAAACACTGCTTACAGATACGCAGTATTTT.

This clonotype occurred a few times. The rearrangement links TRBV19 to TRBJ2-2; D is unresolved. The length of the CDR3 is 11 residues. Germline assignment: CDR1 LNHDA and CDR2 SQIVND (reference sequence). V lost 11 bases and J lost 4, with 8 bases in between. This CDR3 reads CASRSTGELFF. The CDR3 DNA follows: TGTGCCTCCCGGTCCACCGGGGAGCTGTTTTTT.

The rearrangement uses TRBV2 and TRBJ1-1; 9 nucleotides agree with TRBD1. The CDR3 covers 16 residues. Germline lookup yields CDR1 SNHLY and CDR2 FYNNEI. V lost 6 bases and J lost 3; bases outside the gene matches: 11. This chain's CDR3 is CASSVQRDRVDTEAFF. CDR3 sequence (DNA): TGTGCCAGCAGCGTACAGAGGGACAGGGTGGACACTGAAGCTTTCTTT.

This clonotype occurred many times. The CDR3 sequence: CASSLTGYGTEAFF. The CDR3 DNA reads TGTGCCAGCAGCTTAACAGGGTACGGCACTGAAGCTTTCTTT. This chain joins TRBV7-8 and TRBJ1-1; possible D gene TRBD1, 6 bases. The CDR3 totals 14 residues. Trimming removed 2 bases from V and 4 bases from J, with 11 bases in between. Germline CDR1 and CDR2: SGHVS and FQNEAQ.

This chain joins TRBV6-2 or TRBV6-3 and TRBJ1-1; D gene unclear. The germline V and J ends were trimmed by 5 bases and 4 bases, with 17 bases remaining between them. Germline CDR1 and CDR2: MNHEY and SVGEGT. The CDR3 consists of 15 residues. CDR3 loop: CASSDTGFRPTEAFF. For the CDR3, the DNA is TGTGCCAGCAGTGATACGGGATTTCGTCCCACTGAAGCTTTCTTT.

This clonotype was seen only a few times. The chain has TRBV29-1 and TRBJ2-1; a possible D gene is TRBD2 (6 bases). Trimming shortened V by 4 bases and J by 5 bases, and 15 bases separated the two germline ends. Per the germline V gene, CDR1 is SQVTM and CDR2 is ANQGSEA. The CDR3 covers 14 residues. The CDR3 coding sequence is TGCAGCGTTGGGGAGGCAGGGAGGCACAATGAGCAGTTCTTC. Its translation: CSVGEAGRHNEQFF.

The table lists this clonotype with a few counts. The genes are TRBV10-3 and TRBJ2-3, with 8 bases aligning to TRBD1. The V gene's germline CDR1 is ENHRY and CDR2 SYGVKD. CDR3 length equals 14 residues. With 5 bases clipped from V and 4 bases from J, the junction kept 5 bases outside the gene matches. DNA of the CDR3: TGTGCCATCAGTCGCGGACAGGGACCAGATACGCAGTATTTT. Amino acids: CAISRGQGPDTQYF.

This clonotype appeared a few times. This chain joins TRBV15 and TRBJ2-1; D is unclear. The ends were cut back, 4 bases at V and 3 bases at J, with 13 bases in the middle. The CDR3 consists of 15 residues. In germline, CDR1 is LNHNV, CDR2 YYDKDF (reference sequence). CDR3 sequence reads: CATSTPPGRYNEQFF. CDR3 in DNA: TGTGCCACCAGCACCCCCCCGGGTCGCTACAATGAGCAGTTCTTC.

This clonotype has at least ten counts. The chain couples TRBV7-8 to TRBJ2-7, with 7 bases identical to TRBD2. Germline CDR1 reads SGHVS; CDR2 reads FQNEAQ. V was pared by 4 bases and J by 5 bases, with 8 bases of the junction left unmatched. The CDR3 is made up of 14 amino acids. Here the CDR3 DNA reads TGTGCCAGCAGCTCCCCGGGGGGTTCTAACGAGCAGTACTTC. It is translated as CASSSPGGSNEQYF.

This clonotype was seen just once. The chain has TRBV3-1 and TRBJ2-7; TRBD1 aligns across 8 bases. Germline V gives CDR1 LGHDT, CDR2 YNNKEL (reference sequence). The V and J ends lost 1 base and 4 bases, in that order; junction bases with no gene match: 3. The CDR3 length is 14 residues. CDR3 bases: TGTGCCAGCAGCCAAGGGGACAGGTCGTACGAGCAGTACTTC. Protein: CASSQGDRSYEQYF.

This clonotype showed up just a few times. V gene TRBV27 combines with J gene TRBJ2-7; D might be TRBD2 (7 bases). The germline V gene encodes CDR1 MNHEY and CDR2 SMNVEV (reference sequence). The CDR3 runs 15 residues. The V end was cut by 2 bases, the J end by 3 bases, with 14 bases between. CDR3 coding DNA: TGTGCCAGCAGTTTAGGACCCGGGGGGCTCTACGAGCAGTACTTC. Encoded protein: CASSLGPGGLYEQYF.

The chain carries TRBV6-2 or TRBV6-3 and TRBJ2-7; possible D gene TRBD1, 6 bases. V gave up 0 bases and J gave up 2 bases, with 14 bases separating them. Germline V gene data show CDR1 as MNHEY and CDR2 as SVGEGT. The CDR3 has 16 amino acids. CDR3 residues: CASSYSDRSFTYEQYF. The DNA for the CDR3 is TGTGCCAGCAGTTACTCCGACAGGTCCTTTACCTACGAGCAGTACTTC.

This clonotype was detected a few times. The gene calls are TRBV29-1 and TRBJ1-1; D not resolved. This CDR3 spans 13 amino acids. Germline loops: CDR1 SQVTM, CDR2 ANQGSEA. The V gene lost 6 bases and the J gene lost 1 base, with 12 bases spanning the gap. The CDR3 DNA is TGCAGCGTGGACCACAGAAAGAACACTGAAGCTTTCTTT. Translated: CSVDHRKNTEAFF.

V gene TRBV5-4 combines with J gene TRBJ2-3; the D gene is possibly TRBD1 (5 bases). This CDR3 contains 15 residues. Trimming took off 4 bases at V and 6 bases at J, with 18 bases between the two ends. Per germline, CDR1 SGHNT and CDR2 YYREEE (reference sequence). CDR3 in amino acids: CASSMGGARSDTQYF. The CDR3 region has the DNA TGTGCCAGCAGCATGGGTGGGGCAAGGTCGGATACGCAGTATTTT.

This clonotype was found a few times. The chain couples TRBV29-1 to TRBJ2-1; tentatively, D is TRBD2 (5 bases). The V end was cut by 4 bases, the J end by 4 bases, with 5 bases between. The germline CDR1 and CDR2 sequences are SQVTM and ANQGSEA. This CDR3 spans 11 amino acids. DNA of the CDR3: TGCAGCGTTGCGGGGTACAATGAGCAGTTCTTC. Translated, it gives CSVAGYNEQFF.

The table lists this clonotype with a few counts. V and J are TRBV11-2 and TRBJ1-1, with D unresolved. CDR3 length equals 14 residues. V dropped 5 bases and J dropped 4 bases, with 14 bases sitting between them. CDR1 SGHAT and CDR2 FQNNGV come from the germline V gene. This chain's CDR3 is CASSPVTRGTEAFF. The CDR3 region has the DNA TGTGCCAGCAGCCCCGTCACCCGGGGCACTGAAGCTTTCTTT.

This chain links TRBV24-1 with TRBJ2-6, with D hard to call. Germline lookup yields CDR1 KGHDR and CDR2 SFDVKD. Trimming removed 4 bases from V and 0 bases from J, with 0 bases in between. The CDR3 has 13 amino acids. CDR3 region: CATSDSGANVLTF. The CDR3 DNA sequence: TGTGCCACCAGTGACTCTGGGGCCAACGTCCTGACTTTC.

The genes are TRBV20-1 and TRBJ1-2; D is perhaps TRBD1 (5 bases). The germline gives CDR1 DFQATT, CDR2 SNEGSKA (reference sequence). With 2 bases removed from V and 6 bases from J, the gap between germline ends came to 16 bases. This CDR3 is built from 14 residues. The CDR3 DNA reads TGCAGTGCTAGACAAGGGACGGAAGCTGATGGCTACACCTTC. This translates into CSARQGTEADGYTF.

This clonotype occurred many times. The rearrangement uses TRBV12-3 or TRBV12-4 and TRBJ2-1; 7 bases agree with TRBD2. This CDR3 contains 14 residues. After removal of 5 bases from V and 5 bases from J, the junction contained 6 bases not matched to a gene. The CDR3 DNA sequence: TGTGCCAGCAGTCAGCTAGCGGAAGACAATGAGCAGTTCTTC. This gives the protein CASSQLAEDNEQFF.

This clonotype has ten or more counts. The chain couples TRBV7-2 to TRBJ2-3; no clear D. V lost 1 base to trimming and J lost 1 base, with 6 bases between them. This CDR3 has 14 residues. Germline V lookup: CDR1 SGHTA, CDR2 FQGNSA. The CDR3 DNA sequence: TGTGCCAGCAGCTTAGTAGGCGGCACAGATACGCAGTATTTT. Its protein product is CASSLVGGTDTQYF.

This clonotype has more than one count but fewer than ten. This rearrangement joins TRBV3-1 to TRBJ2-1; possible D gene TRBD1, 6 bases. V lost 0 bases and J lost 10, with 13 bases in between. CDR1 and CDR2 (germline): LGHDT, YNNKEL (reference sequence). The CDR3 loop spans 14 amino acids. The CDR3 coding sequence is TGTGCCAGCAGCCAAGATCGGGACGGGACAGAGCAGTTCTTC. Protein: CASSQDRDGTEQFF.

CDR3 protein: CASSQDRGMIQPQHF. DNA for the CDR3: TGCGCCAGCAGCCAGGACAGAGGTATGATTCAGCCCCAGCATTTT. The chain joins TRBV4-1 to TRBJ1-5; D perhaps matches TRBD1 (6 bases). This CDR3 has 15 amino acids. Germline lookup yields CDR1 MGHRA and CDR2 YSYEKL. V lost 3 bases, J lost 6 bases, and 15 bases lay in between.

The rearrangement joins TRBV12-3 or TRBV12-4 to TRBJ2-3; 9 bases line up with TRBD2. The CDR3 sequence is 16 residues long. V shed 3 bases, J shed 3 bases, and the junction held 7 bases outside the gene matches. The CDR3 region is CASSFPAGGKTDTQYF. Written as DNA, the CDR3 is TGTGCCAGCAGTTTCCCCGCGGGAGGGAAAACAGATACGCAGTATTTT.

This clonotype has ten or more counts. J is TRBJ2-5 and V is TRBV10-3; 9 bases fit TRBD2. There are 15 residues in the CDR3. Germline CDR1 reads ENHRY; CDR2 reads SYGVKD. Trimming took 0 bases from V and 3 from J; bases not matched to a gene: 2. The CDR3 loop reads CAISESLAGKETQYF. In DNA form, the CDR3 reads TGTGCCATCAGTGAGTCGCTAGCGGGGAAAGAGACCCAGTACTTC.

The chain joins TRBV3-1 to TRBJ1-4; D call uncertain. The V and J ends lost 3 bases and 10 bases respectively, with 18 bases between them. CDR3 length: 15 amino acids. Germline CDR1 LGHDT, CDR2 YNNKEL (reference sequence). CDR3 sequence reads: CASSHFGLQEGKLFF. DNA for the CDR3: TGTGCCAGCAGCCACTTTGGACTCCAAGAAGGAAAACTGTTTTTT.

This clonotype turned up a few times. CDR3 protein: CSAVRDAWQPQHF. CDR3 nucleotides: TGCAGTGCTGTCCGGGACGCTTGGCAGCCCCAGCATTTT. V is TRBV20-1 and J is TRBJ1-5; D is perhaps TRBD1 (5 bases). This CDR3 is 13 amino acids long. The germline V and J ends were trimmed by 5 bases and 7 bases, with 15 bases remaining between them. From germline, CDR1 is DFQATT and CDR2 SNEGSKA (reference sequence).